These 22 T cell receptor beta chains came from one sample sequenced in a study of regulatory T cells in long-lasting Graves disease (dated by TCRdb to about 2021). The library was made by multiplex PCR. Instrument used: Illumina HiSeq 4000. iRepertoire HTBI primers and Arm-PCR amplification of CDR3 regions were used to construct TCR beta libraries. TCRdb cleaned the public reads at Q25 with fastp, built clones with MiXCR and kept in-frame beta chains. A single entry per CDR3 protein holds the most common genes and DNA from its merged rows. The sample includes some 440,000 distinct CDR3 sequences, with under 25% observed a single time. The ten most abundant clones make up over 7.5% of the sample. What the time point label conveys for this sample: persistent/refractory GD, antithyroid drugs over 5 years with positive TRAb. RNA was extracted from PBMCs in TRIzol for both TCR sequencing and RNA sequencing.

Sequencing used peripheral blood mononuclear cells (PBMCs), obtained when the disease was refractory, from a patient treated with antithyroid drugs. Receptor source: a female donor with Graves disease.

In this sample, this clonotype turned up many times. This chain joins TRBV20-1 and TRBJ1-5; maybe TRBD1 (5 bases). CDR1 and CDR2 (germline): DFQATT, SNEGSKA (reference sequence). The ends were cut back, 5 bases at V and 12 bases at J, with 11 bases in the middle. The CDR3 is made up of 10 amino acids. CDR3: CSASRDLQHF. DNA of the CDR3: TGCAGTGCTTCCCGGGACCTCCAGCATTTT.

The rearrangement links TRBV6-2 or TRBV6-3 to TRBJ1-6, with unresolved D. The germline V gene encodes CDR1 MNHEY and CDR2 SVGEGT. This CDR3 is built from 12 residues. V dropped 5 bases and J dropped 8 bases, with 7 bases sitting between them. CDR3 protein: CASSEGHSPLHF. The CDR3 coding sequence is TGTGCCAGCAGTGAGGGTCATTCACCCCTCCACTTT.

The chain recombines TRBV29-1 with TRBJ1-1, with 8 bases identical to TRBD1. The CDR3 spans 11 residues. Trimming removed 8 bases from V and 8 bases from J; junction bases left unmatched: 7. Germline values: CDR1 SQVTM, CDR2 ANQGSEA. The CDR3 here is CSTRQGPEAFF. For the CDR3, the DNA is TGCAGCACCCGACAGGGGCCGGAAGCTTTCTTT.

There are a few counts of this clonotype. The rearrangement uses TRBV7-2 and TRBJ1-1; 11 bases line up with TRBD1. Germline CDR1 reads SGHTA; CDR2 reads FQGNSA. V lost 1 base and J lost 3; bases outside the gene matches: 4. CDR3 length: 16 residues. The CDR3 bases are TGTGCCAGCAGCTTAGGCCCGGGACAGGGGGACACTGAAGCTTTCTTT. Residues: CASSLGPGQGDTEAFF.

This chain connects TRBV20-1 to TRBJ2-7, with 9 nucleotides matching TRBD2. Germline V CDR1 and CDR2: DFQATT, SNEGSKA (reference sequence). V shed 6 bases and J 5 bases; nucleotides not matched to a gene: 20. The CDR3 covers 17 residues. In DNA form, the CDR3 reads TGCAGTGCCCAATCGAGGCGGGAGGGATTTGGTTTTCACGAGCAGTACTTC. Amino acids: CSAQSRREGFGFHEQYF.

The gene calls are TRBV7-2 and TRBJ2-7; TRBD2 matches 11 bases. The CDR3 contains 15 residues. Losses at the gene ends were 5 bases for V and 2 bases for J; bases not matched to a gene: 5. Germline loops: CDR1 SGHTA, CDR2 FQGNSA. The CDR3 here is CASSPTSGTAYEQYF. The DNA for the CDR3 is TGTGCCAGCAGCCCGACTAGCGGGACGGCCTACGAGCAGTACTTC.

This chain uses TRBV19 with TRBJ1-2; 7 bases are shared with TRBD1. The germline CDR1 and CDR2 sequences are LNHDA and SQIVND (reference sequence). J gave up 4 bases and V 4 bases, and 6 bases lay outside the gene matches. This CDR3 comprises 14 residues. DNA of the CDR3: TGTGCCAGTAGTACAGAAACAGGGGTCTATGGCTACACCTTC. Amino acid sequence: CASSTETGVYGYTF. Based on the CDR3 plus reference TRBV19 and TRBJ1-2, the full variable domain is DGGITQSPKYLFRKEGQNVTLSCEQNLNHDAMYWYRQDPGQGLRLIYYSQIVNDFQKGDIAEGYSVSREKKESFPLTVTSAQKNPTAFYLCASSTETGVYGYTFGSGTRLTVV.

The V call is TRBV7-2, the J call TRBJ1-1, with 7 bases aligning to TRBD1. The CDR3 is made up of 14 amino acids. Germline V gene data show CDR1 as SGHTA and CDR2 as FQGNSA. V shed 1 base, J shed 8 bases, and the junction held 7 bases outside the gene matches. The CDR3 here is CASSLDHRGQEAFF. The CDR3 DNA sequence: TGTGCCAGCAGCTTAGACCACAGGGGTCAAGAAGCTTTCTTT.

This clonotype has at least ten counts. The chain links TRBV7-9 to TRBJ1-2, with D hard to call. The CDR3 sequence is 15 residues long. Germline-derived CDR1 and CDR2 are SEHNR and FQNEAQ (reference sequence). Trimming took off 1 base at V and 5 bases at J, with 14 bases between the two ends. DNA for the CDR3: TGTGCCAGCAGCTTAGTTTCCCTCACCCTTTATGGCTACACCTTC. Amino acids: CASSLVSLTLYGYTF.

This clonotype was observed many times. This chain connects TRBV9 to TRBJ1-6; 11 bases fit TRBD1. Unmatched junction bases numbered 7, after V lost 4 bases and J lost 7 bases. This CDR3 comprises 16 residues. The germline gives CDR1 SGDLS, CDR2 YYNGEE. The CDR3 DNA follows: TGTGCCAGCAGCATCGGACAGGGGGCGCAGAATTCACCCCTCCACTTT. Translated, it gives CASSIGQGAQNSPLHF.

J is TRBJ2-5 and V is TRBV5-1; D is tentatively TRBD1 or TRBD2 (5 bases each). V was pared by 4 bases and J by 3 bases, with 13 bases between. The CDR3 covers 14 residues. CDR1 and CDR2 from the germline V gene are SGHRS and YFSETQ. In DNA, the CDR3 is TGCGCCAGCAGCCGGGGCGGTCCTAAAGAGACCCAGTACTTC. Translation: CASSRGGPKETQYF.

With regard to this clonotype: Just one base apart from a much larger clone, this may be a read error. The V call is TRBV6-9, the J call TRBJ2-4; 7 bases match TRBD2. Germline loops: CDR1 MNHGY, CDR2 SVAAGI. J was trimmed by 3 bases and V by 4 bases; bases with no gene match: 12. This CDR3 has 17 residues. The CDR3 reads CASSSTGGSGDKNIQYF. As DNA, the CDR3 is TGTGCCAGCAGTTCCACTGGCGGGAGTGGGGACAAAAACATTCAGTACTTC.

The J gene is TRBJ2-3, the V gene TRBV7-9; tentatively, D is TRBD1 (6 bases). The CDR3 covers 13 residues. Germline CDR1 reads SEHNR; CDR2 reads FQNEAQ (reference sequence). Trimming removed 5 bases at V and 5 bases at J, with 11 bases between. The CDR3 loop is CASSPKGEDTQYF. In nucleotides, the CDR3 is TGTGCCAGCAGCCCGAAGGGGGAAGATACGCAGTATTTT.

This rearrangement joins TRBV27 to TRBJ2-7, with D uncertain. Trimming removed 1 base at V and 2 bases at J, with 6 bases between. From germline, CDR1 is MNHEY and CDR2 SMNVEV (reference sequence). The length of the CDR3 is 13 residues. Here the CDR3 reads CASSLLVAYEQYF. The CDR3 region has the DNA TGTGCCAGCAGTTTATTGGTCGCCTACGAGCAGTACTTC.

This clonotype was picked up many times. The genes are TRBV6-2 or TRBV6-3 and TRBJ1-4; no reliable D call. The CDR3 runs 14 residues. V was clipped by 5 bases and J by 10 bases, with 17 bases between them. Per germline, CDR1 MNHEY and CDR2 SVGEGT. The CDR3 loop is CASSEFVSDRKLFF. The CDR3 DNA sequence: TGTGCCAGCAGTGAGTTTGTATCGGATCGAAAACTGTTTTTT.

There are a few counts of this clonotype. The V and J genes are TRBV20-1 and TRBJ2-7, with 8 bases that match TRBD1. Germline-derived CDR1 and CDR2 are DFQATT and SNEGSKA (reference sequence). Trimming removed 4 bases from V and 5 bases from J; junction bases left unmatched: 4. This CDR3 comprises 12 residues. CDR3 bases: TGCAGTGCTACGGACAGGGCGGACGAGCAGTACTTC. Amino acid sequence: CSATDRADEQYF.

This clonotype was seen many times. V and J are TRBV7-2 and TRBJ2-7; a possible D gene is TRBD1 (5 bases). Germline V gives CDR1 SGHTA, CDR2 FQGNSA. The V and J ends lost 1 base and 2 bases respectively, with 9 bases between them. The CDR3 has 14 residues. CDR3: CASSLGQQPYEQYF. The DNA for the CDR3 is TGTGCCAGCAGCTTAGGACAGCAGCCCTACGAGCAGTACTTC.

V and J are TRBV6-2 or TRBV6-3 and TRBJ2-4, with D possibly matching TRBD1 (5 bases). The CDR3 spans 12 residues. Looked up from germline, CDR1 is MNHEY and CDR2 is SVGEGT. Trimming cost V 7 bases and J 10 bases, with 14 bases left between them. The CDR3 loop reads CASTGRAGIQYF. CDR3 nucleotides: TGTGCCAGCACCGGCAGGGCAGGGATTCAGTACTTC.

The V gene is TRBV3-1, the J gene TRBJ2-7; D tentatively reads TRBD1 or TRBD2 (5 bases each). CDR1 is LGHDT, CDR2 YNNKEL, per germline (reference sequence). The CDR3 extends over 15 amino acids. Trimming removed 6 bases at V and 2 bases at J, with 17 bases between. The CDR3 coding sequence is TGTGCCAGCAGTCCCCAGAGGAGAGGGGCCTACGAGCAGTACTTC. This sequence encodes CASSPQRRGAYEQYF.

CDR3 bases: TGTGCCAGCACCCCGGGACAGGGTCCCGGGGAGCTGTTTTTT. It specifies CASTPGQGPGELFF. V is TRBV3-1 and J is TRBJ2-2, with TRBD1 matching 9 bases. The CDR3 is made up of 14 amino acids. J was trimmed by 6 bases and V by 7 bases; bases with no gene match: 6. Germline CDR1 is LGHDT and CDR2 is YNNKEL (reference sequence).

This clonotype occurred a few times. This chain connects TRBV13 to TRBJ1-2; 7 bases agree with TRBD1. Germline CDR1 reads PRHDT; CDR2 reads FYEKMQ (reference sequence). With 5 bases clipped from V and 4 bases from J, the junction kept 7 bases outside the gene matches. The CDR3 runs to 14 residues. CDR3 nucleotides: TGTGCCAGCAGCCCCAGACAGGGTGTCTATGGCTACACCTTC. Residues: CASSPRQGVYGYTF.

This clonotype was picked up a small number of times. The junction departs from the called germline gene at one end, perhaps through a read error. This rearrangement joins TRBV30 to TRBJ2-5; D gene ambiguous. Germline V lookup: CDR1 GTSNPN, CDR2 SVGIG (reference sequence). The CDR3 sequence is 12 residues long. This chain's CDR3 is CAWSSRSELTHF. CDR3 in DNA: TGTGCCTGGAGTTCGCGTTCGGAACTAACCCACTTC.